The T cell receptor (beta chain) described here comes from a study of early T cells in non-severe SARS-CoV-2 infection. In the study overall: Chains were not paired, and sequencing was done on bulk RNA from unsorted whole blood. The study, taken as a whole, reports: Anti-spike CD8 responses were favored by VDJdb matching, which missed private and CD4 specificities.

cDNA molecules, individually, were tagged with unique molecular identifiers. TCRdb re-called the 5' RACE reads with MiXCR, one entry per CDR3 protein. In the table there are fewer than 85,000 distinct CDR3 sequences, about 12% of which are singletons. Of note for this clonotype: Its antigen is undetermined.

The CDR3 spans 13 residues. Per the germline V gene, CDR1 is MNHEY and CDR2 is SVGAGI. The V gene lost 6 bases and the J gene lost 4 bases, with 12 bases spanning the gap. This rearrangement joins TRBV6-5 to TRBJ1-2, with D maybe TRBD1 (6 bases). This receptor was obtained from an adult who was a healthcare worker with PCR-confirmed SARS-CoV-2 infection or an uninfected control (not recorded which). Specimen: whole blood. DNA of the CDR3: TGTGCCAGCAGCCACAGGGACGGCTATGGCTACACCTTC. It translates to CASSHRDGYGYTF.